Listed below are T cell receptor beta chains from one sample, sequenced in a study of T-cell memory formation after mild COVID-19. From the 5' RACE reads, TCRdb called clonotypes with MiXCR, one entry per CDR3 protein. The table has a few hundred thousand distinct CDR3 sequences, approximately 16% seen once. Sequencing was carried out using PBMCs or a T cell subset sorted from them (not recorded which). These receptors all stem from a man younger than 30 who had mild COVID-19 (a few samples of this study predate the infection). Cell type and time point are not known. Each CDR3 is given with its conserved first and last residue. A D gene is named only where the DNA matches it firmly. The size entry is marked missing in some rows and otherwise reads once, few, many or a size class.

>TRBJ1-2|-|many|TRBV6-5
TGTGCCAGCAGGACCCTGAAAACAATAGGCTACACCTTC
CASRTLKTIGYTF
>TRBJ1-1|-|few|TRBV5-4
TGTGCCAGCAGCTTCAGAGGTTTTAGTAGGGCGATCACTGAAGCTTTCTTT
CASSFRGFSRAITEAFF
>TRBJ2-3|TRBD1|few|TRBV5-5
TGTGCCAGCAGCTTGTCGTCGTTGCGGACAGGAAGAAACCCATTCCACACAGATACGCAGTATTTT
CASSLSSLRTGRNPFHTDTQYF
>TRBJ2-7|-|-|TRBV7-2
TGTGCCAGCAGCGACAGACTCCTAACATACGAGCAGTACTTC
CASSDRLLTYEQYF
>TRBJ1-1|-|few|TRBV20-1
TGCAGTGCTAGAGGGTGGACGGGGAACACTGAAGCTTTCTTT
CSARGWTGNTEAFF
>TRBJ2-5|-|-|TRBV5-1
TGCGCCAGCAGCCCTAAGGCCTTACACCAAGAGACCCAGTACTTC
CASSPKALHQETQYF
>TRBJ1-2|-|-|TRBV12-3/TRBV12-4
TGTGCCAGCAGCTTAACGGGGACCCCTTTAGGTACCTTC
CASSLTGTPLGTF
>TRBJ2-1|-|-|TRBV20-1
TGCAGTGCTATAGATAGCGGTAGCTCCTACAATGAGCAGTTCTTC
CSAIDSGSSYNEQFF
>TRBJ2-3|-|many|TRBV9
TGTGCCAGCAGCCTACAGCTGCTGGATACGCAGTATTTT
CASSLQLLDTQYF
>TRBJ2-1|-|-|TRBV6-6
TGTGCCAGCACCTCCCGGGTGCAGGGGTCCAATGAGCAGTTCTTC
CASTSRVQGSNEQFF
>TRBJ1-3|-|-|TRBV11-3
TGTGCCAGCAGCTCGGGCACAGAACTCGCTGGAAACACCATATATTTT
CASSSGTELAGNTIYF
>TRBJ2-2|-|few|TRBV4-2
TGTGCCAGCAGCCAAGGGGCTAGCCCCACCGGGGAGCTGTTTTTT
CASSQGASPTGELFF
>TRBJ2-2|-|-|TRBV2
TGTGCCAGCAAATATTCCGGGGAGCTGTTTTTT
CASKYSGELFF
>TRBJ1-2|TRBD1|-|TRBV6-5
TGTGCCAGCAGTTACTTGGCAGGGGGATTTCGTGGCTACACCTTC
CASSYLAGGFRGYTF
>TRBJ1-2|-|-|TRBV7-2
TGTGCCAGCAGCGCCGGGGCCAGGGCTTTAGGGAATGGCTACACCTTC
CASSAGARALGNGYTF
>TRBJ1-1|-|-|TRBV11-2
TGTGCCACAGGACAGTACACTGAAGCTTTCTTT
CATGQYTEAFF
>TRBJ1-2|-|-|TRBV28
TGTGCCAGCAATCCCGGGCTATCAGCGAACTATGGCTACACCTTC
CASNPGLSANYGYTF
>TRBJ1-1|TRBD1|few|TRBV5-1
TGCGCCAGCAGCTACCCGGGACAGACTGAAGCTTTCTTT
CASSYPGQTEAFF
>TRBJ2-5|TRBD1|few|TRBV5-1
TGCGCCAGCAGCCTCCTAGGCAGGGGGAACCAAGAGACCCAGTACTTC
CASSLLGRGNQETQYF
>TRBJ2-7|-|many|TRBV5-1
TGCGCCAGCAAGCGGGACACCATTACCTACGAGCAGTACTTC
CASKRDTITYEQYF
>TRBJ1-4|-|-|TRBV25-1
TGTGCCAGCAGTGAAGGGGCAGGGCTTGAAAAACTGTTTTTT
CASSEGAGLEKLFF
>TRBJ1-1|-|-|TRBV9
TGTGCCAGCAGCGGCAGGGGCGCGGGCACTGAAGCTTTCTTT
CASSGRGAGTEAFF
>TRBJ2-2|-|-|TRBV18
TGTGCCAGCTCAATGCGGGTCAGCGCGAACACCGGGGAGCTGTTTTTT
CASSMRVSANTGELFF
>TRBJ1-2|-|-|TRBV7-2
TGTGCCAGCAGCTTAGAATCGACAGTCTATGGCTACACCTTC
CASSLESTVYGYTF
>TRBJ1-1|TRBD1|few|TRBV4-1
TGCGCCACCACCCATAGAACATATCCAGGGGGCACTGAAGCTTTCTTT
CATTHRTYPGGTEAFF
>TRBJ1-1|-|few|TRBV7-9
TGTGCCAGCTTTGTTACGGGGGGAAGCACTGAAGCTTTCTTT
CASFVTGGSTEAFF
>TRBJ2-1|TRBD2|-|TRBV20-1
TGCAGTGCTACCCTCCCGCAGCGGGGACTCGGCGATGAGCAGTTCTTC
CSATLPQRGLGDEQFF
>TRBJ1-2|-|few|TRBV5-1
TGCGCCAGCAGCTTATATGGGACTGAGGGCTACACCTTC
CASSLYGTEGYTF
>TRBJ2-5|-|few|TRBV7-9
TGTGCCAGCAGCTTAGGGAGTCTCCGAGAGACCCAGTACTTC
CASSLGSLRETQYF
>TRBJ1-5|-|-|TRBV5-6
TGTGCCAGCAGCTTTAGATTCGGGGGGAATCAGCCCCAGCATTTT
CASSFRFGGNQPQHF
>TRBJ2-3|TRBD2|few|TRBV7-2
TGTGCCAGCAGCCGATCTAGCGGGGGGGCCGCGACAGATACGCAGTATTTT
CASSRSSGGAATDTQYF
>TRBJ2-7|TRBD1|-|TRBV6-4
TGTGCCAGCTCCGGGACAGGGGGCCACGAGCAGTACTTC
CASSGTGGHEQYF
>TRBJ1-3|-|-|TRBV10-3
TGTGCCATCAGTGGACACCTCTCTGGAAACACCATATATTTT
CAISGHLSGNTIYF
>TRBJ2-1|-|-|TRBV6-4
TGTGCCAGCAGTGACAGGGCCCACAATGAGCAGTTCTTC
CASSDRAHNEQFF
>TRBJ1-1|-|-|TRBV9
TGTGCCAGCAGCGTAGCAGGGGCCGGAGGCACTGAAGCTTTCTTT
CASSVAGAGGTEAFF
>TRBJ2-2|-|-|TRBV2
TGTGCCAGCAGTGAAGGTCAGGGAAGCGGGGAGCTGTTTTTT
CASSEGQGSGELFF
>TRBJ1-1|-|many|TRBV5-5
TGTGCCAGCAGCTTGATGGAGGTGAACACTGAAGCTTTCTTT
CASSLMEVNTEAFF
>TRBJ2-1|-|-|TRBV9
TGTGCCAGCAGCGTAGAGGGGGACAATGAGCAGTTCTTC
CASSVEGDNEQFF
>TRBJ2-4|-|few|TRBV7-2
TGTGCCAGCAGCTTAAGAGGAGCGCTCGGGGGTAGCATTCAGTACTTC
CASSLRGALGGSIQYF
>TRBJ1-6|-|-|TRBV7-2
TGTGCCAGCAGTTACCCTGGGCAGGCGAGCTCCTATAATTCACCCCTCCACTTT
CASSYPGQASSYNSPLHF
>TRBJ2-1|TRBD1|few|TRBV23-1
TGCGCCAGCAGTCCCCGACCGGGACAGGGGAACAATGAGCAGTTCTTC
CASSPRPGQGNNEQFF
>TRBJ1-2|-|-|TRBV4-3
TGCGCCAGCAGCCCCAAGGACTCCGACTATGGCTACACCTTC
CASSPKDSDYGYTF
>TRBJ2-6|-|-|TRBV20-1
TGCAGTGCCCCGTCCGGGACCCAGTCTTTAACTGGGGCCAACGTCCTGACTTTC
CSAPSGTQSLTGANVLTF
>TRBJ2-3|TRBD2|many|TRBV5-1
TGCGCCAGCAGCTTGGACCCCCTAGCGGGGGGCACAGATACGCAGTATTTT
CASSLDPLAGGTDTQYF
>TRBJ2-5|-|few|TRBV6-2/TRBV6-3
TGTGCCAGCAGACCCCGCAGGGTAACGGAGACCCAGTACTTC
CASRPRRVTETQYF
>TRBJ2-3|-|-|TRBV4-1
TGCGCCAGCAGCCAAAGGGCCCTAGAACCAGATACGCAGTATTTT
CASSQRALEPDTQYF
>TRBJ2-1|TRBD2|-|TRBV29-1
TGCAGCGTTGTCGTCCGGGGGGATTCCTACAATGAGCAGTTCTTC
CSVVVRGDSYNEQFF
>TRBJ1-1|-|-|TRBV29-1
TGCAGCGTTAGCCAAGGCAACACTGAAGCTTTCTTT
CSVSQGNTEAFF
>TRBJ2-3|-|-|TRBV9
TGTGCCAGCAGCGTAGATCGTGGGGAGACTAGGTACACAGATACGCAGTATTTT
CASSVDRGETRYTDTQYF
>TRBJ1-6|TRBD1|few|TRBV20-1
TGCAGTGCTAGGAGGACAGGTTCACCCCTCCACTTT
CSARRTGSPLHF
>TRBJ1-5|-|few|TRBV6-5
TGTGCCAGCAGTTCCCGGACCTCAAGAGGCCAGCCCCAGCATTTT
CASSSRTSRGQPQHF
>TRBJ2-3|TRBD1|-|TRBV7-3
TGTGCCAGCAGTTCGACAGGGGGCAGATCATATACGCAGTATTTT
CASSSTGGRSYTQYF
>TRBJ1-3|-|-|TRBV12-3/TRBV12-4
TGTGCCAGCAGCCTAAGGCGGAACTCTGGAAACACCATATATTTT
CASSLRRNSGNTIYF